One T cell receptor (beta chain) is described in this entry. Its antigen is as yet unknown. These data are taken from a study of CD8+ T cells in alopecia areata. On the study more broadly: Those treated were given oral tofacitinib at 5 to 10 mg twice daily.

Looked up from germline, CDR1 is SGHDN and CDR2 is FVKESK. The V gene lost 0 bases and the J gene lost 11 bases, with 12 bases spanning the gap. The CDR3 totals 13 residues. Extracted RNA was reverse transcribed, and the resulting cDNA served as sequencing template. Sequencing was performed with immunoSEQ multiplex PCR; in TCRdb, only in-frame clones are kept and a portion is missing. The table has around 250,000 clones, around 67% seen once; the top ten hold more than 0.95%. Study-wide findings and caveats: In patients, TCRs were shared less clearly than in mice, and HLA may possibly be involved.

The V gene is TRBV14, the J gene TRBJ2-3, with D unresolved. Sample: CD4+ T cells sorted from blood, taken at week 0. The receptor was derived from a human donor with alopecia areata. CDR3 nucleotide sequence: TGTGCCAGCAGCCAAGATTTGGCAGGCGTGCAGTATTTT. This translates into CASSQDLAGVQYF.